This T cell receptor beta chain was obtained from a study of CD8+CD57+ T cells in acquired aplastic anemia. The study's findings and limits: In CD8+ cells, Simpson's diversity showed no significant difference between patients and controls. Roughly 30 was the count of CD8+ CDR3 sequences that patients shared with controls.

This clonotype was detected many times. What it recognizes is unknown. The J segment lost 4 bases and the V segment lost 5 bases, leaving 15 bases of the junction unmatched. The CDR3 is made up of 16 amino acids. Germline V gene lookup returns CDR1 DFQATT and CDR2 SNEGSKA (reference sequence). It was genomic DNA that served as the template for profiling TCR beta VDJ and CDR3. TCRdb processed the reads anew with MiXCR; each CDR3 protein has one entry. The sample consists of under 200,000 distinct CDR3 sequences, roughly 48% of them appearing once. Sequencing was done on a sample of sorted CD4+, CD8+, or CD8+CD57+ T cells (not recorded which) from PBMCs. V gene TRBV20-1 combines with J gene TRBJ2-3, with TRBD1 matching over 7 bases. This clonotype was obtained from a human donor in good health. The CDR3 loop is CSAEGAPGRNADTQYF. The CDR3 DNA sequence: TGCAGTGCTGAGGGGGCGCCAGGCCGGAACGCAGATACGCAGTATTTT.